This entry lists 12 T cell receptor beta chains sequenced from one sample in a study of shared clonotypes between healthy human individuals. Profiling relied on immunoSEQ multiplex PCR, and the TCRdb table lists in-frame clones only, not all of them. Of millions of clones in the sample, roughly nine tenths were seen once. The sequenced material came from naive CD4+ T cells sorted from blood. Subset of the sample: CD45RA+ positively selected. The receptors shown here come from a man aged 18 to 30 in good health.

V is TRBV6-1 and J is TRBJ1-5; no clear D. The germline V and J ends were trimmed by 6 bases and 3 bases, with 12 bases remaining between them. The CDR3 is made up of 14 amino acids. CDR1 is MNHNS and CDR2 is SASEGT in the germline V gene. CDR3 region: CASRPGSNNQPQHF. CDR3 nucleotides: TGTGCCAGCAGGCCCGGGTCGAACAATCAGCCCCAGCATTTT.

The chain links TRBV7-2 to TRBJ2-5; 7 bases line up with TRBD2. The V segment lost 2 bases and the J segment 5 bases; nucleotides outside the gene matches: 8. The CDR3 consists of 15 residues. Germline values: CDR1 SGHTA, CDR2 FQGNSA. CDR3: CASSLMAGEAETQYF. Written as DNA, the CDR3 is TGTGCCAGCAGCTTAATGGCGGGAGAAGCGGAGACCCAGTACTTC.

This clone was detected only once. The chain combines TRBV7-9 with TRBJ1-2; TRBD1 aligns across 10 bases. The J segment lost 3 bases and the V segment lost 3 bases, leaving 1 base of the junction unmatched. Germline assignment: CDR1 SEHNR and CDR2 FQNEAQ (reference sequence). The CDR3 extends over 14 amino acids. The CDR3 spells CASSFGQGDYGYTF. In DNA form, the CDR3 reads TGTGCCAGCAGCTTCGGACAGGGGGACTATGGCTACACCTTC.

The CDR3: CASSLWADNEKLFF. CDR3 coding DNA: TGTGCCAGCAGTTTATGGGCTGATAATGAAAAACTGTTTTTT. The rearrangement joins TRBV28 to TRBJ1-4; D is unresolved. Trimming took off 0 bases at V and 4 bases at J, with 6 bases between the two ends. The CDR3 contains 14 residues. CDR1 is MDHEN, CDR2 SYDVKM, per germline.

The chain joins TRBV9 to TRBJ1-4, with TRBD1 matching 10 bases. After removal of 3 bases from V and 5 bases from J, the junction contained 7 bases not matched to a gene. The CDR3 covers 16 residues. CDR1 is SGDLS and CDR2 is YYNGEE in the germline V gene. The CDR3 spells CASSARQGALNEKLFF. The CDR3, as DNA: TGTGCCAGCAGCGCCCGACAGGGGGCATTAAATGAAAAACTGTTTTTT.

The rearrangement uses TRBV19 and TRBJ1-4, with 9 bases fitting TRBD1. V lost 4 bases, J lost 12 bases, and 9 bases stayed unmatched. CDR3 length: 14 residues. The germline V gene encodes CDR1 LNHDA and CDR2 SQIVND (reference sequence). As DNA, the CDR3 is TGTGCCAGTAGTACCGGGACAGGGCGATTTGAACTGTTTTTT. Protein product: CASSTGTGRFELFF. The full variable domain, in which reference TRBV19 and TRBJ1-4 provide the parts outside the CDR3, is DGGITQSPKYLFRKEGQNVTLSCEQNLNHDAMYWYRQDPGQGLRLIYYSQIVNDFQKGDIAEGYSVSREKKESFPLTVTSAQKNPTAFYLCASSTGTGRFELFFGSGTQLSVL.

The chain employs TRBV19 and TRBJ1-1, with 10 bases that match TRBD1. The ends lost 3 bases at V and 10 bases at J; junction bases unmatched: 8. Germline loops: CDR1 LNHDA, CDR2 SQIVND (reference sequence). The CDR3 length is 14 residues. CDR3 nucleotide sequence: TGTGCCAGTAGTATCTCCCGGGACAGGGGCACAGCTTTCTTT. Amino acid sequence: CASSISRDRGTAFF.

The chain joins TRBV5-4 to TRBJ1-5; tentatively, D is TRBD1 (6 bases). V lost 4 bases and J lost 7, with 15 bases in between. CDR1 and CDR2 from the germline V gene are SGHNT and YYREEE (reference sequence). CDR3 length: 14 amino acids. DNA of the CDR3: TGTGCCAGCAGCCTGGGACACGAACAACAGCCCCAGCATTTT. Amino acids: CASSLGHEQQPQHF.

In regard to this clone: Other DNA sequences within the sample encode an identical CDR3. J is TRBJ1-6 and V is TRBV6-6; TRBD1 matches at 11 bases. V dropped 6 bases and J dropped 9; count of bases not matched to a gene: 4. Germline V CDR1 and CDR2: MNHNY, SVGAGI (reference sequence). This CDR3 has 14 amino acids. This CDR3 reads CASSSGTGGSPLHF. CDR3 bases: TGTGCCAGCAGCTCCGGGACAGGGGGTTCACCCCTCCACTTT.

Turning to this clone: Other DNA sequences within the sample encode an identical CDR3. The chain is built from TRBV18 and TRBJ1-1; TRBD1 matches 9 bases. Germline CDR1 KGHSH, CDR2 LQKENI. V trimming: 3 bases; J trimming: 3 bases; junction bases outside the gene matches: 2. The CDR3 length is 14 residues. Here the CDR3 reads CASSPRQGDTEAFF. The CDR3 DNA sequence: TGTGCCAGCTCACCGAGACAGGGGGACACTGAAGCTTTCTTT.

This clone has only one observation. The V gene is TRBV13, the J gene TRBJ2-3; 8 bases are a match to TRBD2. Trimming took 1 base from V and 4 from J; bases not matched to a gene: 7. Germline V lookup: CDR1 PRHDT, CDR2 FYEKMQ (reference sequence). This CDR3 is built from 16 residues. The chain's CDR3 is CASSLAGGPVADTQYF. CDR3 sequence (DNA): TGTGCCAGCAGCTTAGCGGGGGGGCCGGTTGCAGATACGCAGTATTTT.

The chain couples TRBV30 to TRBJ2-3; the D gene could be TRBD1 or TRBD2 (7 bases each). The V gene lost 2 bases and the J gene lost 4 bases, with 16 bases spanning the gap. This CDR3 is 15 amino acids long. Germline V gives CDR1 GTSNPN, CDR2 SVGIG (reference sequence). This chain's CDR3 is CAWSPPGGVPDTQYF. The DNA for the CDR3 is TGTGCCTGGAGTCCCCCAGGGGGGGTCCCAGATACGCAGTATTTT.